The 10 T cell receptor beta chains in this list originate from one sample, sequenced in a study of blood T cell repertoires in COVID-19. TCRdb keeps only in-frame clones here, not all; method: immunoSEQ multiplex PCR. The table lists fewer than 35,000 clones, roughly nine tenths of them singletons. The source material was peripheral blood. The source of these receptors is a man aged 65 to 85 with active COVID-19.

The genes are TRBV4-1 and TRBJ2-1; D not certain. V lost 0 bases and J lost 6, with 9 bases in between. The CDR3 extends over 14 amino acids. Germline loops: CDR1 MGHRA, CDR2 YSYEKL. CDR3 sequence (DNA): TGCGCCAGCAGCCAAGAAAGACAATCCAATGAGCAGTTCTTC. It encodes CASSQERQSNEQFF.

The rearrangement uses TRBV6-5 and TRBJ1-5; the D is unclear. Germline assignment: CDR1 MNHEY and CDR2 SVGAGI. This CDR3 is 15 amino acids long. Trimming shortened V by 0 bases and J by 2 bases, and 8 bases separated the two germline ends. The CDR3 DNA follows: TGTGCCAGCAGTTACTCGAACACAGGCAATCAGCCCCAGCATTTT. Translation gives CASSYSNTGNQPQHF.

The chain employs TRBV7-8 and TRBJ1-2; D perhaps matches TRBD1 (5 bases). Between the trimmed V and J ends, which lost 4 bases and 1 base, there was a span of 10 bases. This CDR3 region has 14 residues. Per germline, CDR1 SGHVS and CDR2 FQNEAQ. DNA for the CDR3: TGTGCCAGCAGCTCCTGGGGGGGTAACTATGGCTACACCTTC. Translation gives CASSSWGGNYGYTF.

The V and J genes are TRBV3-1 (or the pseudogene TRBV3-2) and TRBJ2-3; 9 nucleotides align to TRBD2. Germline V gene data show CDR1 as LGHDT and CDR2 as YNNKEL (reference sequence). V shed 1 base, J shed 3 bases, and the junction held 2 bases outside the gene matches. This CDR3 is built from 15 residues. The CDR3 sequence: CASSQVAGVTDTQYF. In nucleotides, the CDR3 is TGTGCCAGCAGCCAAGTAGCGGGGGTTACAGATACGCAGTATTTT.

In DNA, the CDR3 is TGTGCCAGCAGACGGATCAGCGGGGGGGCCTACAATGAGCAGTTCTTC. Translated: CASRRISGGAYNEQFF. The chain uses TRBV7-8 and TRBJ2-1, with 10 positions matching TRBD2. V shed 6 bases and J 2 bases; nucleotides not matched to a gene: 7. The CDR3 covers 16 residues. Germline CDR1 SGHVS, CDR2 FQNEAQ.

This clone has a handful of counts. In DNA, the CDR3 is TGTGCCAGCATCACCCGCGGGGGCACCGGGGAGCTGTTTTTT. Protein: CASITRGGTGELFF. This chain connects TRBV2 to TRBJ2-2; 7 bases agree with TRBD2. With 7 bases clipped from V and 4 bases from J, the junction kept 6 bases outside the gene matches. Germline V gives CDR1 SNHLY, CDR2 FYNNEI. This CDR3 spans 14 amino acids.

The rearrangement uses TRBV9 and TRBJ2-3, with a weak D call TRBD2 (5 bases). CDR1 is SGDLS and CDR2 is YYNGEE in the germline V gene. V was trimmed by 4 bases and J by 5 bases, leaving 8 bases between them. The CDR3 consists of 12 residues. The CDR3: CASSRGLDTQYF. The CDR3 bases are TGTGCCAGCAGCCGCGGACTAGATACGCAGTATTTT.

The chain couples TRBV6-5 to TRBJ2-1; the D gene is possibly TRBD2 (5 bases). The CDR3 has 15 residues. The germline V and J ends were trimmed by 6 bases and 4 bases, with 16 bases remaining between them. CDR1 MNHEY and CDR2 SVGAGI come from the germline V gene. Here the CDR3 reads CASRPTSGEYNEQFF. The CDR3 DNA reads as TGTGCCAGCAGGCCTACTAGTGGGGAATACAATGAGCAGTTCTTC.

V and J are TRBV2 and TRBJ2-7, with 9 bases identical to TRBD1. CDR1 SNHLY and CDR2 FYNNEI come from the germline V gene. There are 14 residues in the CDR3. V gave up 8 bases and J gave up 5 bases; unmatched junction bases: 10. The CDR3 sequence is CASLWGQGNHEQYF. The CDR3 nucleotides are TGTGCCAGCTTATGGGGACAGGGTAACCACGAGCAGTACTTC.

This clone was counted only a few times. The chain employs TRBV28 and TRBJ1-5; D unclear. Germline-derived CDR1 and CDR2 are MDHEN and SYDVKM. The CDR3 runs to 13 residues. The V end was cut by 5 bases, the J end by 9 bases, with 14 bases between. The CDR3 DNA reads as TGTGCCAGCAGTCTAGCGGTCAGTGGGCCCCAGCATTTT. Translating gives CASSLAVSGPQHF.